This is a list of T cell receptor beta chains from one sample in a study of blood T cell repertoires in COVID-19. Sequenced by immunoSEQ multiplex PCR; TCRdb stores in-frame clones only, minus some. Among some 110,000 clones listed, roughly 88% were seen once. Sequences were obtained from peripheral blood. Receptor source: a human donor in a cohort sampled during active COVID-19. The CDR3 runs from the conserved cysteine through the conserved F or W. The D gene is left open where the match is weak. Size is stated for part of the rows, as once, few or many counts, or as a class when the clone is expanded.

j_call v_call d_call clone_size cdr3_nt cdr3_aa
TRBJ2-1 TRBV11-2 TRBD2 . TGTGCCAGCAGCTTAGGGGAGGGAGTCGAGCAGTTCTTC CASSLGEGVEQFF
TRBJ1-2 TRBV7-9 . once TGTGCCAGCAGCTTAACAGGAAATTCGAACTATGGCTACACCTTC CASSLTGNSNYGYTF
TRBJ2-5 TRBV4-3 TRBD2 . TGCGCCAGCAGCCAACTCTCCACGGGAACTAGCGGGCTCCAAGAGACCCAGTACTTC CASSQLSTGTSGLQETQYF
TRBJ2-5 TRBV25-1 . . TGTGCCAGCAGCTTTCAAGAGACCCAGTACTTC CASSFQETQYF
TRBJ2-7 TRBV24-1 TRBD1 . TGTGCCACCAGTGAGAAATCCGGGACAGGGGGTTACGAGCAGTACTTC CATSEKSGTGGYEQYF
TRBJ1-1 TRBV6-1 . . TGTGCCAGCAGTTATAAGGGGATGAACACTGAAGCTTTCTTT CASSYKGMNTEAFF
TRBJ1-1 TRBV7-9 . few TGTGCCAGCAGGCCGGGAGCTGAAGCTTTCTTT CASRPGAEAFF
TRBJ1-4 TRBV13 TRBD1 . TGTGCCAGCAGCTCTTGGACAGGGGTAAATGAAAAACTGTTTTTT CASSSWTGVNEKLFF
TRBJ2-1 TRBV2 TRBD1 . TGTGCCAGCAGTGTGATGGGACAGGGGATAGATGAGCAGTTCTTC CASSVMGQGIDEQFF
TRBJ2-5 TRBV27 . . TGTGCCAGCAGCTCTAGGGAGACCCAGTACTTC CASSSRETQYF
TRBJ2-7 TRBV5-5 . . TGTGCCAGCAGCTTCCACCCCGGGGGTAGCTACGAGCAGTACTTC CASSFHPGGSYEQYF
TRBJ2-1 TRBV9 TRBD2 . TGTGCCAGCAGCGTAGGAGTGGCTAGCGGAGCGTACAATGAGCAGTTCTTC CASSVGVASGAYNEQFF
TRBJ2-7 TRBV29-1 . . TGCAGCGCAGAAGGGAGCTCCTACGAGCAGTACTTC CSAEGSSYEQYF
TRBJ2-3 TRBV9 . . TGTGCCAGCAGCGTACTAGGCACAGATACGCAGTATTTT CASSVLGTDTQYF
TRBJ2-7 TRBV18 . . TGTGCCAGCTCGGAACGCGGGCTCGGGGAGCAGTACTTC CASSERGLGEQYF
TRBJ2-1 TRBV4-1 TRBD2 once TGCGCCAGCAGCCCGACACTTAGCGGGAGGACTTACAATGAGCAGTTCTTC CASSPTLSGRTYNEQFF